This paragraph reports one TCR beta chain. Its antigen remains unidentified. The CDR3 loop spans 13 amino acids. The germline V gene has CDR1 SEHNR and CDR2 FQNEAQ (reference sequence). Trimming took 5 bases from V and 7 from J, leaving 14 bases between them. TCRdb recomputed calls from the reads with MiXCR, one row per CDR3 protein. Of around 800,000 distinct CDR3 sequences in the sample, over 25% are singletons; the top ten hold roughly an eighth. The sample belongs to a study of T cell repertoires in cytomegalovirus infection. Overall study context: Epitope selection comprised recently identified HLA-C-restricted CMV epitopes and well-studied HLA-B-restricted CMV epitopes. A matching HLA type, together with CMV infection, was signaled by public TCR beta signatures.

Study-wide findings and caveats: Dominant in the ex vivo response were TCR beta clonotypes restricted by HLA-C and specific for CMV.

The sample was cultured CD8+ T cells from PBMCs, taken from culture after CMV antigen stimulation. The chain has TRBV7-9 and TRBJ1-1; D might be TRBD1 (6 bases). This receptor was obtained from a human donor in good health (CMV status not recorded). Some clones in this sample may be carry-over from other donors' samples. The CDR3 nucleotides read TGTGCCAGCAGCCCGACAGGATCGGTTGAAGCTTTCTTT. It codes for CASSPTGSVEAFF.